Presented here are 30 T cell receptor beta chains from one specimen sequenced in a study of shared clonotypes between healthy human individuals (dated by TCRdb to the early 2020s). The library was produced with the immunoSEQ multiplex PCR assay. TCRdb's version of the immuneACCESS table is confined to in-frame rearrangements and falls short of the full clone set. An unresolved V gene accounts for under half of the shortfall where checked; the remainder is of unknown origin. The sample table records 600,000 to 800,000 clones; over 60% of these occur just once. The ten largest account for 1.8% of the sample. Sample: memory CD4+ T cells sorted from blood. Reading the label with the study, this specimen's cell subset or site is: CD45RA-negative fraction. Receptor source: a woman in her 30s in good health.

This chain links TRBV4-2 with TRBJ2-1, with 10 nucleotides matching TRBD2. Trimming removed 3 bases from V and 8 bases from J; junction bases left unmatched: 13. The CDR3 has 17 amino acids. Germline CDR1 and CDR2: LGHNA and YNFKEQ. In nucleotides, the CDR3 is TGTGCCAGCAGCCATGGCGGTCTGAGCGGGAGGGGCCATGAGCAGTTCTTC. Protein product: CASSHGGLSGRGHEQFF.

This sequence joins TRBV5-1 and TRBJ1-4; 8 bases fit TRBD1. Germline V CDR1 and CDR2: SGHRS, YFSETQ. V was pared by 3 bases and J by 8 bases, with 6 bases of the junction left unmatched. The CDR3 contains 14 residues. The CDR3: CASSYDRGDEKLFF. The CDR3 DNA reads TGCGCCAGCAGCTACGACAGGGGCGACGAAAAACTGTTTTTT.

This clone was seen many times. The chain links TRBV7-8 to TRBJ2-7; 7 nucleotides align to TRBD1. Germline V CDR1 and CDR2: SGHVS, FQNEAQ. J lost 3 bases, V lost 5 bases, and 13 bases had no gene match. The CDR3 covers 16 residues. CDR3 in DNA: TGTGCCAGCAGCAAAACCCGGGACAGATCTTTCTACGAGCAGTACTTC. This codes for CASSKTRDRSFYEQYF.

This clone was seen only once. V gene TRBV19 combines with J gene TRBJ2-1; tentatively, D is TRBD1 or TRBD2 (7 bases each). The CDR3 has 13 residues. The V and J ends lost 5 bases and 11 bases respectively, with 16 bases between them. Germline V gene data show CDR1 as LNHDA and CDR2 as SQIVND (reference sequence). This chain's CDR3 is CASSPQGGGKQFF. The CDR3, as DNA: TGTGCCAGTAGTCCCCAGGGGGGAGGGAAGCAGTTCTTC.

This chain connects TRBV29-1 to TRBJ1-1, with 9 bases aligning to TRBD1. This CDR3 region has 13 residues. The germline V gene has CDR1 SQVTM and CDR2 ANQGSEA. The junction had 3 bases not matched to a gene; V was cut back by 6 bases and J by 1 base. The DNA for the CDR3 is TGCAGCGTGGGGACAGGGTCGAACACTGAAGCTTTCTTT. Translated: CSVGTGSNTEAFF.

CDR3 in DNA: TGTGCCAGTAGTATTGGTGGGGGCCGGACTGGAAACACCATATATTTT. Translated, it gives CASSIGGGRTGNTIYF. V and J are TRBV19 and TRBJ1-3; D is possibly TRBD1 (6 bases). CDR3 size: 16 residues. Deletions cut 3 bases from V and 2 bases from J, with 14 bases between. In germline, CDR1 is LNHDA, CDR2 SQIVND (reference sequence).

The rearrangement joins TRBV27 to TRBJ2-1, with TRBD1 as a possible D gene (6 bases). The CDR3 is made up of 14 amino acids. With 5 bases removed from V and 4 bases from J, the gap between germline ends came to 12 bases. The V gene's germline CDR1 is MNHEY and CDR2 SMNVEV (reference sequence). CDR3 sequence (DNA): TGTGCCAGCAGTCTAGGACAGTCTTACAATGAGCAGTTCTTC. Translating gives CASSLGQSYNEQFF.

The chain uses TRBV19 and TRBJ2-1; 8 nucleotides line up with TRBD2. The J segment lost 0 bases and the V segment lost 4 bases, leaving 11 bases of the junction unmatched. Germline assignment: CDR1 LNHDA and CDR2 SQIVND (reference sequence). The CDR3 length is 18 residues. CDR3 DNA: TGTGCCAGTAGTAGTAGGGCTAGCGGGCCGAGCTCCTACAATGAGCAGTTCTTC. As protein: CASSSRASGPSSYNEQFF.

The chain joins TRBV14 to TRBJ2-5, with 9 bases that match TRBD2. The assigned J gene may be wrong: the sequence end matches TRBJ2-7 better. This CDR3 has 15 residues. The germline V gene has CDR1 SGHDN and CDR2 FVKESK. The DNA of the CDR3 is TGTGCCAGCAGCCAGCGGGGGGGAGGGCGGTACGAGCAGTACTTC. Amino acid sequence: CASSQRGGGRYEQYF.

As for this clone: A far more abundant clone sits one base away, making this likely a read error. The same CDR3 can be traced to other DNA sequences in this sample. This rearrangement joins TRBV29-1 to TRBJ2-5; 7 bases are shared with TRBD1. V lost 3 bases to trimming and J lost 4 bases; unmatched junction nucleotides: 5. This CDR3 contains 13 residues. Germline V gene lookup returns CDR1 SQVTM and CDR2 ANQGSEA. The CDR3 DNA reads as TGCAGCGTTGATACAGGGGCGGGAGAGACCCAGTACTTC. Amino acids: CSVDTGAGETQYF.

This clone was seen only a few times. This rearrangement joins TRBV7-9 to TRBJ2-7; maybe TRBD1 (5 bases). This CDR3 has 12 amino acids. V was pared by 7 bases and J by 2 bases, with 9 bases between. CDR1 and CDR2 from the germline V gene are SEHNR and FQNEAQ (reference sequence). CDR3 DNA: TGTGCCAGCATGGACACAACCTACGAGCAGTACTTC. Protein: CASMDTTYEQYF.

J is TRBJ1-3 and V is TRBV4-1; weak D call: TRBD1 (5 bases). The germline gives CDR1 MGHRA, CDR2 YSYEKL. Trimming took off 3 bases at V and 4 bases at J, with 13 bases between the two ends. The CDR3 has 15 amino acids. As DNA, the CDR3 is TGCGCCAGCAGCCACATAGACAGTAACGGAAACACCATATATTTT. The encoded protein is CASSHIDSNGNTIYF.

The V call is TRBV5-1, the J call TRBJ2-3, with 7 bases identical to TRBD2. J was trimmed by 5 bases and V by 0 bases; bases with no gene match: 9. The CDR3 sequence is 16 residues long. Germline CDR1 is SGHRS and CDR2 is YFSETQ. CDR3 nucleotide sequence: TGCGCCAGCAGCTTGGCCCTGGGCGGGAGTGGAGATACGCAGTATTTT. Translating it yields CASSLALGGSGDTQYF. Using reference TRBV5-1 and TRBJ2-3 for the parts outside the CDR3, the full variable domain is KAGVTQTPRYLIKTRGQQVTLSCSPISGHRSVSWYQQTPGQGLQFLFEYFSETQRNKGNFPGRFSGRQFSNSRSEMNVSTLELGDSALYLCASSLALGGSGDTQYFGPGTRLTVL.

The chain combines TRBV6-4 with TRBJ1-1; a weak D match, TRBD1 (5 bases). This CDR3 spans 13 amino acids. V lost 3 bases, J lost 6 bases, and 11 bases lay in between. Per the germline V gene, CDR1 is MRHNA and CDR2 is SNTAGT. Here the CDR3 DNA reads TGTGCCAGCAGTGATCCCTGGGGGGCTGAAGCTTTCTTT. Residues: CASSDPWGAEAFF.

This chain joins TRBV2 and TRBJ1-5, with D uncertain. The V gene's germline CDR1 is SNHLY and CDR2 FYNNEI. The CDR3 extends over 13 amino acids. Trimming removed 5 bases at V and 0 bases at J, with 5 bases between. The CDR3 region is CASSRDSNQPQHF. The CDR3 DNA is TGTGCCAGCAGTCGCGATAGCAATCAGCCCCAGCATTTT. The variable domain in full, completed from reference TRBV2 and TRBJ1-5, reads EPEVTQTPSHQVTQMGQEVILRCVPISNHLYFYWYRQILGQKVEFLVSFYNNEISEKSEIFDDQFSVERPDGSNFTLKIRSTKLEDSAMYFCASSRDSNQPQHFGDGTRLSIL.

As to this clone: This specimen includes other DNA sequences encoding the same CDR3. The chain has TRBV5-1 and TRBJ2-1; D is possibly TRBD2 (5 bases). The germline CDR1 and CDR2 sequences are SGHRS and YFSETQ. There are 14 residues in the CDR3. V was clipped by 0 bases and J by 4 bases, with 8 bases between them. The CDR3 nucleotides are TGCGCCAGCAGCTTGGGGCTAGCTTACAATGAGCAGTTCTTC. Translated: CASSLGLAYNEQFF.

This chain links TRBV5-1 with TRBJ2-2; D is perhaps TRBD1 (6 bases). In germline, CDR1 is SGHRS, CDR2 YFSETQ. The CDR3 is 16 amino acids. V lost 6 bases, J lost 2 bases, and 17 bases lay in between. As DNA, the CDR3 is TGCGCCAGCACCCTAACCGGGGACATCAACACCGGGGAGCTGTTTTTT. Translated, it gives CASTLTGDINTGELFF.

The chain uses TRBV4-1 and TRBJ2-1; 11 nucleotides line up with TRBD2. V shed 6 bases and J 5 bases; nucleotides not matched to a gene: 6. Germline CDR1 and CDR2: MGHRA and YSYEKL. This CDR3 region has 15 residues. The CDR3 DNA reads as TGCGCCAGCAGTAAACTAGCGGGGGTGAACAATGAGCAGTTCTTC. Residues: CASSKLAGVNNEQFF.

CDR3 DNA sequence: TGTGCCAGCAGCCCCATTAGCGGAGGCGGGGAGCTGTTTTTT. Protein: CASSPISGGGELFF. The chain is built from TRBV11-1 and TRBJ2-2; perhaps TRBD2 as D (6 bases). There are 14 residues in the CDR3. Germline V lookup: CDR1 SGHAT, CDR2 FQDESV (reference sequence). The ends were cut back, 5 bases at V and 7 bases at J, with 14 bases in the middle.

The J gene is TRBJ1-2, the V gene TRBV28, with 8 nucleotides matching TRBD1. V lost 5 bases and J lost 5; bases outside the gene matches: 4. The V gene's germline CDR1 is MDHEN and CDR2 SYDVKM. The CDR3 has 13 residues. CDR3 nucleotide sequence: TGTGCCAGCAGTGGGACAGGACCATATGGCTACACCTTC. This gives the protein CASSGTGPYGYTF.

The count of this clone is one. The chain links TRBV4-1 to TRBJ2-1; perhaps TRBD2 as D (6 bases). CDR1 and CDR2 (germline): MGHRA, YSYEKL. There are 12 residues in the CDR3. V lost 3 bases and J lost 15, with 15 bases in between. Here the CDR3 DNA reads TGCGCCAGCAGCCACCGTACGGGAGTAAGGTTCTTC. This encodes CASSHRTGVRFF.

V usage is TRBV19 and J usage is TRBJ2-1; TRBD1 aligns across 7 bases. In germline, CDR1 is LNHDA, CDR2 SQIVND (reference sequence). CDR3 length: 11 residues. V lost 10 bases and J lost 7; bases outside the gene matches: 4. CDR3 sequence reads: CAISGGNEQFF. In DNA, the CDR3 is TGTGCCATCTCAGGGGGTAATGAGCAGTTCTTC.

This chain joins TRBV11-3 and TRBJ2-7; 8 positions agree with TRBD1. J gave up 5 bases and V 1 base, and 4 bases lay outside the gene matches. This CDR3 spans 14 amino acids. Germline lookup yields CDR1 SGHNT and CDR2 YENEEA. In DNA form, the CDR3 reads TGTGCCAGCAGCTTAGGGACAGGGAAAAACGAGCAGTACTTC. Translated: CASSLGTGKNEQYF.

Comments on this clone: A much larger clone lies one base from this, so it may be a read error. The chain carries TRBV11-2 and TRBJ2-3, with a tentative D call TRBD2 (6 bases). CDR1 and CDR2 from the germline V gene are SGHAT and FQNNGV. The V and J ends lost 8 bases and 0 bases respectively, with 6 bases between them. The CDR3 has 12 amino acids. Here the CDR3 reads CASGTSTDTQYF. The DNA of the CDR3 is TGTGCCAGCGGGACTAGCACAGATACGCAGTATTTT.

V is TRBV28 and J is TRBJ1-5, with 8 nucleotides matching TRBD1. The J segment lost 4 bases and the V segment lost 6 bases, leaving 8 bases of the junction unmatched. CDR1 MDHEN and CDR2 SYDVKM come from the germline V gene. The CDR3 totals 15 residues. Here the CDR3 reads CASSPGGGMNQPQHF. CDR3 sequence (DNA): TGTGCCAGCAGCCCAGGGGGCGGGATGAATCAGCCCCAGCATTTT.

The CDR3, as DNA: TGTGCCAGCAGTTTACCCCTGTCTCCTTACACCTCCCAGACTAGCGGGAGAGGCAATGAGCAGTTCTTC. Translated: CASSLPLSPYTSQTSGRGNEQFF. The chain uses TRBV28 and TRBJ2-1; TRBD2 agrees at 12 bases. V shed 2 bases, J shed 6 bases, and the junction held 26 bases outside the gene matches. The CDR3 consists of 23 residues. Per germline, CDR1 MDHEN and CDR2 SYDVKM.

This clone was counted between two and nine times. The chain recombines TRBV28 with TRBJ1-5; D is possibly TRBD1 (6 bases). The germline gives CDR1 MDHEN, CDR2 SYDVKM. Trimming took off 6 bases at V and 6 bases at J, with 15 bases between the two ends. CDR3 length equals 14 residues. The CDR3 region has the DNA TGTGCCAGCAGGGCCGGGACATACGTTCAGCCCCAGCATTTT. Translated, it gives CASRAGTYVQPQHF.

This sequence joins TRBV9 and TRBJ2-1; the match to TRBD2 covers 12 bases. The CDR3 covers 17 residues. Germline V gene sequence: CDR1 SGDLS, CDR2 YYNGEE. J gave up 5 bases and V 0 bases, and 6 bases lay outside the gene matches. The CDR3 region is CASSVDPGLAGHNEQFF. CDR3 DNA: TGTGCCAGCAGCGTAGACCCCGGACTAGCGGGACACAATGAGCAGTTCTTC.

The genes are TRBV6-6 and TRBJ2-7; D possibly corresponds to TRBD2 (5 bases). The CDR3 consists of 14 residues. CDR1 and CDR2 (germline): MNHNY, SVGAGI (reference sequence). V gave up 6 bases and J gave up 5 bases, with 17 bases separating them. The CDR3 DNA is TGTGCCAGCAGCTTTACTAGAATGGTAAACGAGCAGTACTTC. Its protein is CASSFTRMVNEQYF.

This clone has a single count. The chain couples TRBV5-1 to TRBJ1-2; perhaps TRBD1 as D (5 bases). The CDR3 consists of 17 residues. Trimming cost V 0 bases and J 7 bases, with 22 bases left between them. Germline CDR1 is SGHRS and CDR2 is YFSETQ. The CDR3 is CASSLVTGFSGWPGYTF. The CDR3 region has the DNA TGCGCCAGCAGCTTGGTTACGGGGTTCTCAGGGTGGCCTGGCTACACCTTC. Full variable domain (outside the CDR3, taken from reference TRBV5-1 and TRBJ1-2): KAGVTQTPRYLIKTRGQQVTLSCSPISGHRSVSWYQQTPGQGLQFLFEYFSETQRNKGNFPGRFSGRQFSNSRSEMNVSTLELGDSALYLCASSLVTGFSGWPGYTFGSGTRLTVV.